Following are 13 T cell receptor beta chains from one sample sequenced in a study of cytomegalovirus exposure and HLA in healthy donors. Clones were read by immunoSEQ multiplex PCR, and TCRdb kept only the in-frame ones, dropping some. The sample has approximately 160,000 clones, less than 90% seen once. The sample consisted of PBMCs. The receptors were sampled from a woman in her late teens or twenties in good health and CMV-seropositive.

This clone occurred once. V is TRBV5-1 and J is TRBJ1-4; TRBD1 aligns across 9 bases. The CDR3 is 16 residues long. CDR1 is SGHRS and CDR2 is YFSETQ in the germline V gene. V lost 4 bases, J lost 5 bases, and 9 bases stayed unmatched. CDR3 loop: CASSPAAGTGNEKLFF. The CDR3 coding sequence is TGCGCCAGCAGCCCGGCAGCCGGGACAGGGAATGAAAAACTGTTTTTT.

The gene calls are TRBV7-2 and TRBJ2-1, with a tentative D call TRBD2 (6 bases). The CDR3 has 16 residues. Looked up from germline, CDR1 is SGHTA and CDR2 is FQGNSA. V was cut by 1 base and J by 6 bases, with 16 bases left in between. The DNA for the CDR3 is TGTGCCAGCAGCTTAGTTGGTGGGGGGAGTTTCAATGAGCAGTTCTTC. Its protein is CASSLVGGGSFNEQFF.

The J gene is TRBJ2-5, the V gene TRBV6-6, with 11 nucleotides matching TRBD2. Unmatched junction bases numbered 8, after V lost 7 bases and J lost 1 base. The CDR3 runs to 16 residues. Germline V CDR1 and CDR2: MNHNY, SVGAGI (reference sequence). CDR3 nucleotides: TGTGCCAGCATAACACCCGGGACTAGCGGCCAAGAGACCCAGTACTTC. This sequence encodes CASITPGTSGQETQYF.

This clone was seen just once. The rearrangement links TRBV2 to TRBJ2-1; 8 bases are a match to TRBD2. CDR1 is SNHLY, CDR2 FYNNEI, per germline. After removal of 3 bases from V and 10 bases from J, the junction contained 11 bases not matched to a gene. The CDR3 extends over 15 amino acids. CDR3 nucleotides: TGTGCCAGCAGTGAGATGGTAGCGGGGTCACCCGAGCAGTTCTTC. It yields the protein CASSEMVAGSPEQFF.

The chain joins TRBV7-9 to TRBJ2-1, with D hard to call. The CDR3 is made up of 11 amino acids. With 7 bases removed from V and 6 bases from J, the gap between germline ends came to 7 bases. Germline CDR1 SEHNR, CDR2 FQNEAQ (reference sequence). The CDR3 sequence: CASTDGNEQFF. In DNA, the CDR3 is TGTGCCAGCACAGATGGCAATGAGCAGTTCTTC.

V usage is TRBV7-9 and J usage is TRBJ1-5, with D possibly being TRBD1 (6 bases). CDR1 and CDR2 from the germline V gene are SEHNR and FQNEAQ (reference sequence). This CDR3 has 16 residues. Trimming took off 5 bases at V and 0 bases at J, with 14 bases between the two ends. The CDR3 region has the DNA TGTGCCAGCAGCCCGGACAGATTTCGTAGCAATCAGCCCCAGCATTTT. Translated: CASSPDRFRSNQPQHF.

The chain is built from TRBV29-1 and TRBJ2-3, with 10 bases fitting TRBD1. CDR1 and CDR2 (germline): SQVTM, ANQGSEA. The length of the CDR3 is 16 residues. V trimming: 7 bases; J trimming: 5 bases; junction bases outside the gene matches: 15. The CDR3 DNA reads as TGCAGCGCTCGAACTTCGGACAGGGGGTTTGGAGATACGCAGTATTTT. Amino acids: CSARTSDRGFGDTQYF.

The chain recombines TRBV28 with TRBJ2-7; tentative D call: TRBD1 (6 bases). Germline loops: CDR1 MDHEN, CDR2 SYDVKM. The CDR3 has 13 residues. V was clipped by 5 bases and J by 1 base, with 9 bases between them. CDR3: CASSTGWSYEQYF. For the CDR3, the DNA is TGTGCCAGCAGTACAGGGTGGTCCTACGAGCAGTACTTC.

This clone was seen only once. V is TRBV2 and J is TRBJ2-3, with TRBD2 matching 8 bases. Per the germline V gene, CDR1 is SNHLY and CDR2 is FYNNEI. This CDR3 region has 14 residues. With V trimmed by 4 bases and J by 1 base, 1 base remained unmatched. The CDR3 DNA reads as TGTGCCAGCAGTGGGACTAGCCGCACAGATACGCAGTATTTT. It translates to CASSGTSRTDTQYF.

The chain couples TRBV4-1 to TRBJ1-4, with TRBD1 matching over 9 bases. Germline CDR1 reads MGHRA; CDR2 reads YSYEKL. Trimming cost V 0 bases and J 6 bases; bases outside gene matches: 5. This CDR3 spans 16 amino acids. The CDR3 sequence: CASSQDPGQGHEKLFF. CDR3 nucleotides: TGCGCCAGCAGCCAAGATCCGGGACAGGGCCATGAAAAACTGTTTTTT.

The CDR3 is CASSEALVTGSWGYTF. The CDR3 DNA reads as TGTGCCAGCAGTGAAGCGTTGGTTACAGGGTCGTGGGGCTACACCTTC. The rearrangement joins TRBV2 to TRBJ1-2, with D possibly being TRBD1 (6 bases). CDR1 and CDR2 (germline): SNHLY, FYNNEI. V was clipped by 0 bases and J by 8 bases, with 19 bases between them. This CDR3 region has 16 residues.

V usage is TRBV10-3 and J usage is TRBJ2-7; D unresolved. CDR1 and CDR2 from the germline V gene are ENHRY and SYGVKD. Between the trimmed V and J ends, which lost 2 bases and 2 bases, there was a span of 10 bases. The CDR3 runs to 14 residues. CDR3 coding DNA: TGTGCCATCAGTGAGCGAGAGGCACCCTACGAGCAGTACTTC. It translates to CAISEREAPYEQYF.

This chain connects TRBV29-1 to TRBJ1-4; 8 nucleotides match TRBD1. V shed 8 bases and J 8 bases; nucleotides not matched to a gene: 7. Per germline, CDR1 SQVTM and CDR2 ANQGSEA. CDR3 size: 12 residues. The CDR3 spells CSLSDREEKLFF. The CDR3 bases are TGCAGCCTATCGGACAGGGAAGAAAAACTGTTTTTT. Full variable domain (remainder filled in from reference TRBV29-1 and TRBJ1-4): SAVISQKPSRDICQRGTSLTIQCQVDSQVTMMFWYRQQPGQSLTLIATANQGSEATYESGFVIDKFPISRPNLTFSTLTVSNMSPEDSSIYLCSLSDREEKLFFGSGTQLSVL.